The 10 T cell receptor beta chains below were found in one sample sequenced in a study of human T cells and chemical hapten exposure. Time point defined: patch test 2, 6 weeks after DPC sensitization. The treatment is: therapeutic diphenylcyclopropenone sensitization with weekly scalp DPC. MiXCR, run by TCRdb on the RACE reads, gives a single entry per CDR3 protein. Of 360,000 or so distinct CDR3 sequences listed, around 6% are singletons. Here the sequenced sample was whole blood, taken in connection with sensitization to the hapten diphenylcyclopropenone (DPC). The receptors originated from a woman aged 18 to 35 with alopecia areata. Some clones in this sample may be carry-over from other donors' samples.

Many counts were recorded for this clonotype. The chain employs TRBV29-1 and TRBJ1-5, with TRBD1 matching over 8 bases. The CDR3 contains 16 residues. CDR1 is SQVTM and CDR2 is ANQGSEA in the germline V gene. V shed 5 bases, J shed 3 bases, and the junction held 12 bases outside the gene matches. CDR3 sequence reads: CSVTAGGGSFNQPQHF. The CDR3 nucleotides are TGCAGCGTTACAGCAGGGGGCGGTTCGTTCAATCAGCCCCAGCATTTT.

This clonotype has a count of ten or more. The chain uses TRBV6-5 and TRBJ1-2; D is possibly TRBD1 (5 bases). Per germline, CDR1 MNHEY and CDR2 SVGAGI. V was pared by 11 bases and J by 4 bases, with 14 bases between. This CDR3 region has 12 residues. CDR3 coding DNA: TGTGCCGCCCACAGGAACACCTATGGCTACACCTTC. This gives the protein CAAHRNTYGYTF.

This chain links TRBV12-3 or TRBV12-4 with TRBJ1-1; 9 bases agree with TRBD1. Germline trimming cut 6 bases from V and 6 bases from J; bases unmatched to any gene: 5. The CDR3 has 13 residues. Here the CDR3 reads CASRLRQGAEAFF. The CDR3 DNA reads TGTGCCAGCAGACTTCGACAGGGGGCTGAAGCTTTCTTT.

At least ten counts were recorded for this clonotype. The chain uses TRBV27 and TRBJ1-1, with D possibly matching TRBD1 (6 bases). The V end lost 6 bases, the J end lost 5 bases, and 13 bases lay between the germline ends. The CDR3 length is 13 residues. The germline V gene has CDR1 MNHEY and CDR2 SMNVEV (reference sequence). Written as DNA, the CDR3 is TGTGCCAGCAGCTACAGGGAAGGGACTGAAGCTTTCTTT. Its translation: CASSYREGTEAFF.

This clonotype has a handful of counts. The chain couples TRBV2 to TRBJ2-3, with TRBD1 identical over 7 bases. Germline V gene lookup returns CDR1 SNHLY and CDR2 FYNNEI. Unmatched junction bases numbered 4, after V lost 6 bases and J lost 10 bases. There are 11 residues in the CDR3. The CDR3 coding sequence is TGTGCCAGCAGCCGACAGGGCCCGCAGTATTTT. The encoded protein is CASSRQGPQYF.

The CDR3 coding sequence is TGTGCCAGCAGCTTAGGCGAATTTCTTGATAATGAAAAACTGTTTTTT. Its translation is CASSLGEFLDNEKLFF. The gene calls are TRBV7-2 and TRBJ1-4; unclear D gene. Looked up from germline, CDR1 is SGHTA and CDR2 is FQGNSA. V dropped 1 base and J dropped 4 bases, with 13 bases sitting between them. The CDR3 is 16 residues long.

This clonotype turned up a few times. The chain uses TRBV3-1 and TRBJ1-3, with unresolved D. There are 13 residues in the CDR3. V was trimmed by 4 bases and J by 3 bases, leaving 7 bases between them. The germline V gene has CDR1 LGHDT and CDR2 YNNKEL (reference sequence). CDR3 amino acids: CASSPLLGNTIYF. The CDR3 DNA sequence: TGTGCCAGCAGCCCCTTACTTGGAAACACCATATATTTT.

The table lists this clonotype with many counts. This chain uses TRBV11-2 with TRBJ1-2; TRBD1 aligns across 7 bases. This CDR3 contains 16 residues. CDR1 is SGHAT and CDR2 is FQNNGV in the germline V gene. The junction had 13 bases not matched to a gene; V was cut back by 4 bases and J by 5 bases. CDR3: CASSSRRTGDVYGYTF. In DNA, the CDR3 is TGTGCCAGCAGCTCCCGACGAACAGGGGACGTTTATGGCTACACCTTC.

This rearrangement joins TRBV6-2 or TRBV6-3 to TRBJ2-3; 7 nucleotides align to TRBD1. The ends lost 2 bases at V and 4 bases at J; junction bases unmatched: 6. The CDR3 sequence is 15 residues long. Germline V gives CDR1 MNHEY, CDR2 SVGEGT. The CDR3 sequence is CASSYRGRESDTQYF. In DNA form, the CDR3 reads TGTGCCAGCAGTTACAGGGGGCGCGAGTCAGATACGCAGTATTTT.

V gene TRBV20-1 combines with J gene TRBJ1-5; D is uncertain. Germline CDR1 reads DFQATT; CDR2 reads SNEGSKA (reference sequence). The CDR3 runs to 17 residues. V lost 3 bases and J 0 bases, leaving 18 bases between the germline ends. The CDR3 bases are TGCAGTGCTAGTGATCTTGGTGACACCTATAGCAATCAGCCCCAGCATTTT. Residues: CSASDLGDTYSNQPQHF.